Included here is one T cell receptor beta chain sequence, with context. Its antigen is unknown. This record comes from a study of shared clonotypes between healthy human individuals. Genomic DNA per cell subset filled all wells of several immunoSEQ plates. Only in-frame clones appear in the TCRdb table, and some are missing; sequencing was by immunoSEQ multiplex PCR. This table has about 2.1 million clones, approximately 92% appearing once. Whole-study findings and limits: Clonotypes which were not shared had lower generation probabilities than clonotypes that all four donors shared. Although depth was large, rarefaction showed that sequencing of the sorted subsets was incomplete. Naive subsets tended to show greater estimated richness than memory subsets.

The naive CD8 fraction comprised CD45RO-negative cells positively selected for CCR7 and excluded terminally differentiated effector memory CD45RA+ cells. CDR1 is LNHNV and CDR2 is YYDKDF in the germline V gene (reference sequence). V shed 1 base and J shed 2 bases, with 12 bases lying between them. The CDR3 is 15 residues long. V is TRBV15 and J is TRBJ2-7; TRBD1 is a possible D gene (6 bases). The clonotype comes from a man aged 18 to 30 in good health. Some clones in this sample may be carry-over from other donors' samples. The sequenced material came from naive CD8+ T cells from PBMCs. DNA for the CDR3: TGTGCCACCAGCAGAGCAGGGGAATCCCCCTACGAGCAGTACTTC. This encodes CATSRAGESPYEQYF.